This TCR beta chain was profiled in a study of blood T cell repertoires in COVID-19 (dated by TCRdb to 2020 to 2021). At the level of the whole study: The collaborator samples originated in the United States, Italy and Spain and spanned the acute and convalescent phases of COVID-19. The dataset comprised deeply sampled blood TCRbeta repertoires from subjects exposed to, actively infected with, or recovered from COVID-19. The prospective study material was composed of cDNA or gDNA derived from T cells, B-cell-depleted T cells, or PBMCs. Where HLA class I and class II types were available, the types were taken from metadata supplied by the sample provider, not from assay-based typing. Samples came from the ongoing ImmuneRACE study (first 160 participants) plus 1,254 subjects from 6 global collaborators. A freely available public database, intended as a resource for researchers studying the immune response to SARS-CoV-2, is where the repertoires were released. A de-identified subject ID, COVID-19 status, age in years and sex were almost always included in the sample metadata. Results and caveats for the whole study, not just this receptor: How much clinical and demographic metadata was included differed by source and by participant, and the metadata was provided uncurated.

TCRbeta CDR3 regions were amplified from genomic DNA by means of the immunoSEQ Assay, a bias-controlled multiplex PCR. The paper's processing steps were these. The number of nucleated cells in each sample was estimated by amplification of reference gene primers within the assay. Sequence reads were collapsed and filtered to measure the absolute abundance of every unique TCRbeta CDR3 rearrangement. Productive Simpson clonality was computed per sample as the square root of Simpson's diversity index over productive rearrangements. TCRdb retrieved this table from immuneACCESS and kept in-frame rearrangements only. Not all clones are present; in checked studies, unresolved V genes account for under half, and no reason is known for the remainder. The V and J calls and clone size were taken over from that table, and D and trimming were inferred from the DNA. This sample has about 75,000 clones in its table, and 79% of those were observed once. The ten largest clones take up approximately 5% of the sample.

Of note for this clone: Which antigen it targets is not known. One junction end does not reproduce the germline sequence, and a read error may be involved.

Collaborating institutions collected whole blood in K2EDTA tubes following their own protocols. Collaborator samples were shipped for TCRbeta analysis as frozen whole blood, isolated PBMCs, or DNA extracted from either sample type. The receptor was derived from an elderly woman with active or convalescent COVID-19. Material: peripheral blood.

CDR3 region: CASSQAGATEAFF. Read as DNA, the sequence is TGCGCCAGCAGTCAAGCAGGGGCCACTGAAGCTTTCTTT. Recombination joined TRBV4-1 with TRBJ1-1; matching of 6 bases hints at TRBD1 as the D gene. Reading the germline V gene gives CDR1 MGHRA and CDR2 YSYEKL. From its cysteine to its phenylalanine, the CDR3 spans 13 amino acids. The entry retains the CDR3 DNA only, 39 bases that are in frame from base 1.